The entry below gives a single T cell receptor (beta chain) sequence along with its context. Its antigen is undetermined. The data derive from a study of CD8 T cells in ankylosing spondylitis. Overall study findings and caveats: Ankylosing spondylitis blood appeared to carry a characteristic TCR beta motif of under ten highly homologous variants.

One entry per CDR3 protein, called by TCRdb with MiXCR from the 5' RACE reads. The table has 250,000 or so distinct CDR3 sequences, roughly a quarter seen once. The CDR3 length is 13 residues. V lost 0 bases to trimming and J lost 7 bases, with 7 bases between them. The sequence was obtained from a male donor with ankylosing spondylitis or in good health (not recorded which). Sequencing input: blood, either unsorted or a sorted T cell fraction (not recorded which). This sequence joins TRBV12-3 or TRBV12-4 and TRBJ2-1; D uncertain. This chain's CDR3 is CASSLAVVNEQFF. The CDR3 DNA is TGTGCCAGCAGTTTAGCAGTCGTAAATGAGCAGTTCTTC.